This T cell receptor beta chain was observed in a study of blood T cells in healthy people across ages. The CDR3 is made up of 14 amino acids. Germline-derived CDR1 and CDR2 are SGHVS and FQNEAQ. The ends were cut back, 1 base at V and 3 bases at J, with 10 bases in the middle. This clonotype was seen only a few times. The second PCR ran roughly 6 to 11 cycles with a sample-barcoded 5' primer and J-beta primers. All cDNA molecules were each tagged by a template-switch adaptor with 12 random nucleotides. TCRdb ran MiXCR on the 5' RACE reads and lists one entry per CDR3 protein. The sample lists fewer than 2 million distinct CDR3 sequences, about two fifths occurring once.

The V and J genes are TRBV7-8 and TRBJ2-7; D may be TRBD2 (5 bases). The receptor comes from a human donor in good health. Source material: blood. This CDR3 is CASSLDEGGYEQYF. In nucleotides, the CDR3 is TGTGCCAGCAGCTTAGACGAGGGCGGCTACGAGCAGTACTTC.